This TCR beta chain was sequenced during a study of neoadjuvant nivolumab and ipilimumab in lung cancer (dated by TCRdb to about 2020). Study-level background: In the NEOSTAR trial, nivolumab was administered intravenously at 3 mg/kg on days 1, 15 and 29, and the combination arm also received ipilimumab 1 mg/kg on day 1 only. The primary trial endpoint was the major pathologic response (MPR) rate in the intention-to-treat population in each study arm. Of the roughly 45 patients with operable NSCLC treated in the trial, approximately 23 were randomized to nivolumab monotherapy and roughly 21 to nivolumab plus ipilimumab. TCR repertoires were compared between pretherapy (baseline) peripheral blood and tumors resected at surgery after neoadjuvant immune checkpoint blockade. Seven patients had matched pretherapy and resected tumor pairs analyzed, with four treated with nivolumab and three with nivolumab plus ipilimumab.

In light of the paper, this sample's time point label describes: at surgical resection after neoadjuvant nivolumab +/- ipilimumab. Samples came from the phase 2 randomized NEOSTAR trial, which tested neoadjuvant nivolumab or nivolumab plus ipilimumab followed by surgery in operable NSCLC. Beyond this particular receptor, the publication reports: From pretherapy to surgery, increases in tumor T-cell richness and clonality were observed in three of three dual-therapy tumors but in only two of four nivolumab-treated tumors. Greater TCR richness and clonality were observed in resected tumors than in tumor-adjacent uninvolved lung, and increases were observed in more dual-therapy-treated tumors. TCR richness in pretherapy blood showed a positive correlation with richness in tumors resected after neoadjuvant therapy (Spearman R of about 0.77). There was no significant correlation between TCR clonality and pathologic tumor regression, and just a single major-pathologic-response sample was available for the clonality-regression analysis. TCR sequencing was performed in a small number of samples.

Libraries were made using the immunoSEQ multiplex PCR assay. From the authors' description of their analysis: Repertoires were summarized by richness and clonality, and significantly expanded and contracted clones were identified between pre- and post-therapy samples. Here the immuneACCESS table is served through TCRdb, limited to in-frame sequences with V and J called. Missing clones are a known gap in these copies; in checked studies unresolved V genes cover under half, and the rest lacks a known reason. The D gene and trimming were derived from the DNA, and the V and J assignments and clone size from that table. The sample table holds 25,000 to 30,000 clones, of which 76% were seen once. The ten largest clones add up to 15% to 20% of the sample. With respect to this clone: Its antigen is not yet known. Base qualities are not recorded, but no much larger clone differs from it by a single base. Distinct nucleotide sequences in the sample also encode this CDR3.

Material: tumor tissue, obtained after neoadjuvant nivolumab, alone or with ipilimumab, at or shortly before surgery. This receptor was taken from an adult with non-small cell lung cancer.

The DNA is TGTGCCAGCAGCGTCAGCCAGGGGGGCGAAGCTTTCTTT. It codes for CASSVSQGGEAFF. This chain is built from TRBV9 and TRBJ1-1; the junction holds 7 bases that match TRBD1. Compared with germline, V lacks 2 bases and J lacks 8 bases; bases without a gene match: 6. CDR1 and CDR2 are read off the germline V gene as SGDLS and YYNGEE. Spanning cysteine to phenylalanine, the CDR3 consists of 13 amino acids. Solely the CDR3 DNA is kept, with 39 bases framed from the first base.